A single sample gave rise to the 27 T cell receptor beta chains below, sequenced in a study of blood T cell repertoires in COVID-19 (dated by TCRdb to the early 2020s). The library came from the immunoSEQ multiplex PCR assay. The clones in this table, taken by TCRdb from immuneACCESS, are in-frame only. Not every clone is retained; where verified, under half of the shortfall comes from an unresolved V gene, and the cause of the rest is unknown. This sample holds nearly 300,000 clones; around 88% were observed only once. 5.5% to 7% of the sample rests with the top ten. The sample consisted of peripheral blood. These receptor sequences come from a woman aged 25 to 45 who had recovered from COVID-19.

The rearrangement joins TRBV27 to TRBJ1-1, with 10 bases aligning to TRBD1. V was clipped by 8 bases and J by 1 base; unmatched bases: 4. The CDR3 spans 14 residues. Germline V lookup: CDR1 MNHEY, CDR2 SMNVEV (reference sequence). The CDR3: CASHDRGPNTEAFF. The CDR3 nucleotides are TGTGCCAGCCACGACAGGGGGCCGAACACTGAAGCTTTCTTT.

V gene TRBV7-9 combines with J gene TRBJ1-5, with D possibly TRBD1 on 6 matching bases. This CDR3 is built from 15 residues. CDR1 is SEHNR, CDR2 FQNEAQ, per germline (reference sequence). The germline V and J ends were trimmed by 6 bases and 6 bases, with 18 bases remaining between them. The CDR3 DNA sequence: TGTGCCAGCAGTAATACCGACAGGTCAAGTCAGCCCCAGCATTTT. Protein product: CASSNTDRSSQPQHF. The variable domain in full, completed from reference TRBV7-9 and TRBJ1-5, reads DTGVSQNPRHKITKRGQNVTFRCDPISEHNRLYWYRQTLGQGPEFLTYFQNEAQLEKSRLLSDRFSAERPKGSFSTLEIQRTEQGDSAMYLCASSNTDRSSQPQHFGDGTRLSIL.

The genes are TRBV19 and TRBJ2-3, with D unresolved. Germline values: CDR1 LNHDA, CDR2 SQIVND (reference sequence). V gave up 3 bases and J gave up 5 bases, with 6 bases separating them. The CDR3 totals 12 residues. In DNA form, the CDR3 reads TGTGCCAGTAGTATTTCGGGAGATACGCAGTATTTT. Encoded protein: CASSISGDTQYF.

The chain couples TRBV27 to TRBJ1-4, with D possibly matching TRBD1 (6 bases). The ends were cut back, 6 bases at V and 5 bases at J, with 13 bases in the middle. The germline V gene has CDR1 MNHEY and CDR2 SMNVEV (reference sequence). The CDR3 has 14 residues. DNA for the CDR3: TGTGCCAGCAGGGCCACAGGGATGAATGAAAAACTGTTTTTT. Protein: CASRATGMNEKLFF. Using reference TRBV27 and TRBJ1-4 for the parts outside the CDR3, the full variable domain is EAQVTQNPRYLITVTGKKLTVTCSQNMNHEYMSWYRQDPGLGLRQIYYSMNVEVTDKGDVPEGYKVSRKEKRNFPLILESPSPNQTSLYFCASRATGMNEKLFFGSGTQLSVL.

The chain links TRBV15 to TRBJ2-1; weak D call: TRBD2 (7 bases). Germline assignment: CDR1 LNHNV and CDR2 YYDKDF (reference sequence). This CDR3 region has 17 residues. V was trimmed by 2 bases and J by 4 bases, leaving 18 bases between them. CDR3 DNA: TGTGCCACCAGCAGAACCCTTGGCGGGGGCCGATACAATGAGCAGTTCTTC. It is translated as CATSRTLGGGRYNEQFF.

This clone was seen ten or more times. J is TRBJ2-1 and V is TRBV5-6, with D perhaps matching TRBD2 (7 bases). CDR1 is SGHDT, CDR2 YYEEEE, per germline. The CDR3 runs to 17 residues. Trimming cost V 2 bases and J 7 bases, with 22 bases left between them. The CDR3 nucleotides are TGTGCCAGCAGCTTCTTTCCGTCCGGGGGGCTTAGGAATGAGCAGTTCTTC. Translating gives CASSFFPSGGLRNEQFF.

A remark on this clone: Within the sample, other DNA sequences also encode this same CDR3. The chain links TRBV12-3 or TRBV12-4 to TRBJ2-3; a weak D match, TRBD1 (6 bases). V lost 6 bases and J 4 bases, leaving 8 bases between the germline ends. There are 12 residues in the CDR3. For the CDR3, the DNA is TGTGCCAGCAGCCCAGGGGCAGATACGCAGTATTTT. This sequence encodes CASSPGADTQYF.

Only one count was recorded for this clone. The CDR3 sequence: CAIRETDPSYEQYF. The CDR3 DNA follows: TGTGCCATCAGGGAGACAGACCCCTCCTACGAGCAGTACTTC. The chain is built from TRBV10-3 and TRBJ2-7; possible D gene TRBD1, 5 bases. The CDR3 has 14 residues. The germline CDR1 and CDR2 sequences are ENHRY and SYGVKD. Trimming stripped 6 bases from V and 0 bases from J, with 12 bases between.

This chain uses TRBV9 with TRBJ2-3, with 16 bases that match TRBD2. The germline V gene has CDR1 SGDLS and CDR2 YYNGEE. The CDR3 runs to 18 residues. V shed 3 bases and J 4 bases; nucleotides not matched to a gene: 8. The CDR3, as DNA: TGTGCCAGCAGCGCGGGACTAGCGGGGGGGAGGCTGGCAGATACGCAGTATTTT. Translation gives CASSAGLAGGRLADTQYF.

The rearrangement joins TRBV5-1 to TRBJ2-1, with 7 bases that match TRBD2. V lost 2 bases, J lost 4 bases, and 6 bases stayed unmatched. CDR3 length: 15 residues. Germline V gene lookup returns CDR1 SGHRS and CDR2 YFSETQ. CDR3 amino acids: CASSLRRGGYNEQFF. The DNA of the CDR3 is TGCGCCAGCAGCTTAAGGCGCGGGGGATACAATGAGCAGTTCTTC.

This chain links TRBV4-1 with TRBJ1-2; 9 positions agree with TRBD1. Losses at the gene ends were 3 bases for V and 4 bases for J; bases not matched to a gene: 9. This CDR3 spans 16 amino acids. Germline V gene sequence: CDR1 MGHRA, CDR2 YSYEKL. CDR3 amino acids: CASSHTGQGRTYGYTF. The CDR3 nucleotides read TGCGCCAGCAGCCATACGGGACAGGGTCGTACCTATGGCTACACCTTC.

This clone was seen only once. The V gene is TRBV27, the J gene TRBJ1-2; 7 nucleotides line up with TRBD1. Germline values: CDR1 MNHEY, CDR2 SMNVEV (reference sequence). The length of the CDR3 is 16 residues. The junction had 16 bases not matched to a gene; V was cut back by 5 bases and J by 7 bases. The CDR3 loop is CASSTLQTGVIGGYTF. The CDR3 nucleotides are TGTGCCAGCAGTACGCTTCAAACAGGGGTTATAGGTGGCTACACCTTC.

The chain uses TRBV6-6 and TRBJ1-6, with a possible D match to TRBD1 (6 bases). The CDR3 is made up of 14 amino acids. V lost 6 bases and J lost 5, with 11 bases in between. Looked up from germline, CDR1 is MNHNY and CDR2 is SVGAGI (reference sequence). In DNA, the CDR3 is TGTGCCAGCAGAAACAGGGCGGATAATTCACCCCTCCACTTT. This translates into CASRNRADNSPLHF.

The chain joins TRBV6-5 to TRBJ1-1; D might be TRBD1 (6 bases). The CDR3 runs 14 residues. Trimming took 6 bases from V and 5 from J, leaving 16 bases between them. Germline lookup yields CDR1 MNHEY and CDR2 SVGAGI. Written as DNA, the CDR3 is TGTGCCAGCAGCCCAAGGGGGGGGGAAACTGAAGCTTTCTTT. Residues: CASSPRGGETEAFF.

V usage is TRBV18 and J usage is TRBJ1-5; no clear D. CDR1 KGHSH and CDR2 LQKENI come from the germline V gene. The length of the CDR3 is 13 residues. The V and J ends lost 2 bases and 2 bases respectively, with 4 bases between them. The CDR3 region is CASSPGRNQPQHF. In DNA, the CDR3 is TGTGCCAGCTCACCAGGGCGCAATCAGCCCCAGCATTTT.

This clone was seen once. The CDR3 DNA follows: TGTGCCAGTAGTAACACAGGGGGCTCGTATAATGAGCAGTTCTTC. Translated: CASSNTGGSYNEQFF. The chain employs TRBV19 and TRBJ2-1, with TRBD1 identical over 9 bases. The CDR3 runs to 15 residues. Unmatched junction bases numbered 8, after V lost 4 bases and J lost 7 bases. The V gene's germline CDR1 is LNHDA and CDR2 SQIVND (reference sequence).

This clone was detected a few times. The rearrangement links TRBV5-1 to TRBJ2-7, with D tentatively TRBD2 (5 bases). Trimming took off 0 bases at V and 4 bases at J, with 11 bases between the two ends. Looked up from germline, CDR1 is SGHRS and CDR2 is YFSETQ. This CDR3 has 14 residues. The CDR3 sequence is CASSLGVEGYEQYF. CDR3 coding DNA: TGCGCCAGCAGCTTGGGGGTAGAGGGATACGAGCAGTACTTC.

The chain has TRBV27 and TRBJ1-3; possible D gene TRBD1, 6 bases. Trimming took off 5 bases at V and 3 bases at J, with 14 bases between the two ends. Germline V gene sequence: CDR1 MNHEY, CDR2 SMNVEV (reference sequence). This CDR3 is 15 amino acids long. The CDR3 DNA reads TGTGCCAGCAGTCCAGACAGGTGGGGTGGAAACACCATATATTTT. Its translation: CASSPDRWGGNTIYF.

The chain couples TRBV28 to TRBJ1-1; unclear D gene. Trimming shortened V by 5 bases and J by 7 bases, and 23 bases separated the two germline ends. This CDR3 spans 16 amino acids. Germline values: CDR1 MDHEN, CDR2 SYDVKM. Here the CDR3 DNA reads TGTGCCAGCAGTCCTGGCGGAAGACCGCGGGCTTTTGAAGCTTTCTTT. Protein product: CASSPGGRPRAFEAFF.

This clone appeared once. The chain employs TRBV7-2 and TRBJ2-5; D is undetermined. The CDR3 sequence is 13 residues long. Trimming pared 2 bases from V and 5 bases from J, leaving 9 bases between. The V gene's germline CDR1 is SGHTA and CDR2 FQGNSA. In DNA form, the CDR3 reads TGTGCCAGCAGCTTAAGTAGTTTTGAGACCCAGTACTTC. It encodes CASSLSSFETQYF. Full variable domain (missing parts from reference TRBV7-2 and TRBJ2-5): GAGVSQSPSNKVTEKGKDVELRCDPISGHTALYWYRQSLGQGLEFLIYFQGNSAPDKSGLPSDRFSAERTGGSVSTLTIQRTQQEDSAVYLCASSLSSFETQYFGPGTRLLVL.

The chain links TRBV5-1 to TRBJ2-2; D is uncertain. In germline, CDR1 is SGHRS, CDR2 YFSETQ. This CDR3 region has 13 residues. V was pared by 5 bases and J by 4 bases, with 9 bases between. The CDR3 DNA follows: TGCGCCAGCAGTAGTTCTTTCACCGGGGAGCTGTTTTTT. Protein: CASSSSFTGELFF.

This clone appeared a single time. The V and J genes are TRBV3-1 (or the pseudogene TRBV3-2) and TRBJ2-5; 10 positions agree with TRBD2. The CDR3 extends over 16 amino acids. The V segment lost 3 bases and the J segment 5 bases; nucleotides outside the gene matches: 9. CDR1 is LGHDT and CDR2 is YNNKEL in the germline V gene (reference sequence). CDR3 in DNA: TGTGCCAGCAGCCACGCTAGCGGGGGATCACACGAGACCCAGTACTTC. This gives the protein CASSHASGGSHETQYF.

The chain employs TRBV7-3 and TRBJ1-2; no firm D call. The CDR3 loop spans 15 amino acids. V lost 2 bases, J lost 6 bases, and 16 bases lay in between. Germline V gene sequence: CDR1 SGHTA, CDR2 FQGTGA. The DNA for the CDR3 is TGTGCCAGCAGCTTAGGTTCCTCTAGGAATGATGGCTACACCTTC. Translated, it gives CASSLGSSRNDGYTF.

The V and J genes are TRBV6-5 and TRBJ2-1; the match to TRBD1 covers 7 bases. Germline values: CDR1 MNHEY, CDR2 SVGAGI. This CDR3 region has 14 residues. V shed 6 bases, J shed 5 bases, and the junction held 7 bases outside the gene matches. This CDR3 is CASSIDRVNNEQFF. The CDR3 DNA reads as TGTGCCAGCAGCATCGACAGGGTAAACAATGAGCAGTTCTTC.

This sequence joins TRBV3-1 (or the pseudogene TRBV3-2) and TRBJ2-7, with 10 bases matching TRBD1. This CDR3 is 16 amino acids long. J gave up 5 bases and V 1 base, and 8 bases lay outside the gene matches. CDR1 is LGHDT and CDR2 is YNNKEL in the germline V gene (reference sequence). The CDR3 bases are TGTGCCAGCAGCCAAGTGGGGACAGGGGTAATCCACGAGCAGTACTTC. It yields the protein CASSQVGTGVIHEQYF.

The gene calls are TRBV6-6 and TRBJ1-5; maybe TRBD1 (6 bases). Germline CDR1 MNHNY, CDR2 SVGAGI (reference sequence). Trimming took 5 bases from V and 3 from J, leaving 17 bases between them. The CDR3 covers 16 residues. The CDR3 is CASSNIQGRDNQPQHF. CDR3 nucleotides: TGTGCCAGCAGTAACATACAGGGTAGGGACAATCAGCCCCAGCATTTT.

This rearrangement joins TRBV9 to TRBJ2-3; D gene uncertain. The ends were cut back, 0 bases at V and 3 bases at J, with 5 bases in the middle. This CDR3 has 13 amino acids. Germline V gene data show CDR1 as SGDLS and CDR2 as YYNGEE. CDR3 sequence: CASSVVATDTQYF. In DNA, the CDR3 is TGTGCCAGCAGCGTAGTGGCAACAGATACGCAGTATTTT.